This TCR beta chain is from a study of cytomegalovirus exposure and HLA in healthy donors. Turning to the study itself: The study placed around 85% of its 350 to 400 genotyped donors in the Caucasian-associated ancestry cluster.

Germline V gene data show CDR1 as SGHTS and CDR2 as YDEGEE. V lost 4 bases and J 1 base, leaving 14 bases between the germline ends. The CDR3 covers 16 residues. General study results and limits: By HLA locus, TCR association rates varied in a later analysis, with DRB1 showing the most and HLA-C the fewest. Later analysis identified 16,951 TCR beta sequences associated with HLA alleles, using a false discovery rate threshold of 0.05.

With regard to this clone: Its antigen is not known.

The PCR ran on 60 Vbeta and 13 Jbeta primers. Using immunoSEQ multiplex PCR, the repertoire was profiled, and TCRdb retains in-frame clones only, with some absent. Of about 67,000 clones listed, roughly 78% are singletons. The chain recombines TRBV5-8 with TRBJ2-2; the D gene is possibly TRBD2 (5 bases). The TCR originated in a man aged 40-49 years in good health and CMV-seronegative. The sequencing input was PBMCs. The CDR3 nucleotides are TGTGCCAGCAGCACGACCGGGATTCTGAACACCGGGGAGCTGTTTTTT. Its translation is CASSTTGILNTGELFF.